Described below is a single T cell receptor beta chain sequence and its context. What it binds is not known. The record originates from a study of radiotherapy plus CTLA-4 blockade in lung cancer. Study in general: Roughly 17% of patients responded objectively, and approximately 31% achieved disease control.

Data came from immunoSEQ multiplex PCR; TCRdb stores just in-frame clones and leaves some out. The sample shows about 56,000 clones, approximately 80% of them seen only once. Study-level points and caveats: Reportedly, early blood T cell clone dynamics best predicted response, with interferon-beta. Clones of tumor-derived TCRs expanded in blood after radiotherapy plus ipilimumab.

This CDR3 comprises 15 residues. The germline V gene has CDR1 SNHLY and CDR2 FYNNEI. Trimming took 6 bases from V and 6 from J, leaving 17 bases between them. People whose metastatic non-small-cell lung cancer was chemo-refractory got focal radiation along with CTLA-4 blockade by ipilimumab. The V and J genes are TRBV2 and TRBJ2-2; tentative D call: TRBD2 (5 bases). The sequence was obtained from a human donor with non-small cell lung cancer who had a complete response to radiotherapy plus ipilimumab. The specimen comprised peripheral blood, sampled from a patient treated with radiotherapy plus ipilimumab. DNA for the CDR3: TGTGCCAGCAGGCGAGGACCGGAACTAGCCGGGGAGCTGTTTTTT. Protein: CASRRGPELAGELFF.